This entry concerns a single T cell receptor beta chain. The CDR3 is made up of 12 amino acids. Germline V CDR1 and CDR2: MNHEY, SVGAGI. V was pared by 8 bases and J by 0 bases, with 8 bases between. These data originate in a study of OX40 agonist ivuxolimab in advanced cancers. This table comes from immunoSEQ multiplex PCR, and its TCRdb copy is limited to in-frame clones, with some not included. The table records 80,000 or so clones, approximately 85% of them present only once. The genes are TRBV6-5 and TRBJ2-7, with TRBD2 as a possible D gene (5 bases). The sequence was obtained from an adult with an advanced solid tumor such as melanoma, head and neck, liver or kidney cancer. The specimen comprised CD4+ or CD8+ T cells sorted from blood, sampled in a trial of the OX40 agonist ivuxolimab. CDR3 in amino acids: CASRGSSYEQYF. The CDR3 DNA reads TGTGCCAGCCGGGGATCCTCCTACGAGCAGTACTTC.